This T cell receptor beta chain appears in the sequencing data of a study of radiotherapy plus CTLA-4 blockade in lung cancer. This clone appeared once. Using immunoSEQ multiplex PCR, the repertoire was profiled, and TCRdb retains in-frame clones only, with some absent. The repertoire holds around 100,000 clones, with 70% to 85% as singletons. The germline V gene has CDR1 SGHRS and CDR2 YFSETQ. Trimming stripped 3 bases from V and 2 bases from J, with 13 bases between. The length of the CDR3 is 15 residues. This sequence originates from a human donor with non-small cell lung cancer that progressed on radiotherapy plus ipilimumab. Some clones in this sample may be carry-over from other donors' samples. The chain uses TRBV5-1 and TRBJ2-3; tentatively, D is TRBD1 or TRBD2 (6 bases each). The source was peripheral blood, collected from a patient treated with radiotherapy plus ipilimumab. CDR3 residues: CASSSDGGYTDTQYF. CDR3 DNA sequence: TGCGCCAGCAGCTCGGACGGGGGCTACACAGATACGCAGTATTTT.